These T cell receptor beta chains were read from a single sample in a study of cytomegalovirus exposure and HLA in healthy donors. Profiling relied on immunoSEQ multiplex PCR, and the TCRdb table lists in-frame clones only, not all of them. Of roughly 250,000 clones detected, over 70% appear once; the ten largest clones hold about 0.3%. Sequences were obtained from PBMCs. The receptors here all came from a girl aged 2 to 9 in good health and CMV-seronegative. CDR3s include the opening cysteine and the closing phenylalanine or tryptophan. A D gene is named only where the DNA matches it firmly. The size field is filled for only some rows; it gives once, few, many or a size class.

size: NA; V: TRBV30; D: TRBD1; J: TRBJ2-2; DNA: TGTGCCTGGAGTGAACAGGGGGCCTTGGACACCGGGGAGCTGTTTTTT; CDR3: CAWSEQGALDTGELFF
size: NA; V: TRBV30; D: NA; J: TRBJ2-5; DNA: TGTGCCTGGGGGCAGGGGGCGCGGGAGCAGTACTTC; CDR3: CAWGQGAREQYF
size: NA; V: TRBV7-7; D: TRBD2; J: TRBJ2-5; DNA: TGTGCCAGCAGCATCGGACTAGGCCAAGAGACCCAGTACTTC; CDR3: CASSIGLGQETQYF
size: NA; V: TRBV6-5; D: NA; J: TRBJ1-5; DNA: TGTGCCAGCAGTTACTCGGGGCCCTATAGCAATCAGCCCCAGCATTTT; CDR3: CASSYSGPYSNQPQHF
size: NA; V: TRBV11-2; D: TRBD1; J: TRBJ2-5; DNA: TGTGCCAGCAGCCTGGGACAGCGCAGAAGAGAGACCCAGTACTTC; CDR3: CASSLGQRRRETQYF
size: NA; V: TRBV30; D: TRBD1; J: TRBJ1-1; DNA: TGTCTTTGTAGGGACAGGGCGCTGCGAGAAGCTTTCTTT; CDR3: CLCRDRALREAFF
size: NA; V: TRBV20-1; D: NA; J: TRBJ1-2; DNA: TGCAGTGGCGAAGTACTCTATGGCTACACCTTC; CDR3: CSGEVLYGYTF
size: NA; V: TRBV5-1; D: TRBD2; J: TRBJ2-1; DNA: TGCGCCAGCAGCTTGGGGATAGGGACTAGCGGGATCTATGAGCAGTTCTTC; CDR3: CASSLGIGTSGIYEQFF
size: NA; V: TRBV7-9; D: NA; J: TRBJ1-1; DNA: TGTGCCAGCAGTGGAGAGGACATGAACACTGAAGCTTTCTTT; CDR3: CASSGEDMNTEAFF
size: NA; V: TRBV15; D: TRBD1; J: TRBJ2-4; DNA: TGTGCCACCAGCAGAGATCCGGACAGGGGTGACATTCAGTACTTC; CDR3: CATSRDPDRGDIQYF
size: NA; V: TRBV10-3; D: NA; J: TRBJ1-6; DNA: TGTGCCATCAGTGTACAGGGAAATAATTCACCCCTCCACTTT; CDR3: CAISVQGNNSPLHF
size: NA; V: TRBV5-4; D: NA; J: TRBJ2-7; DNA: TGTGCCAGCAGCTGGGGCCCCTACTACGAGCAGTACTTC; CDR3: CASSWGPYYEQYF
size: NA; V: TRBV14; D: NA; J: TRBJ2-7; DNA: TGTGCCAGCAGCCCCCAGAACTCCTACGAGCAGTACTTC; CDR3: CASSPQNSYEQYF
size: NA; V: TRBV7-8; D: NA; J: TRBJ2-7; DNA: TGTGCCAGCAGCCGCCCCTGGGCGGGCCTCTCCTACGAGCAGTACTTC; CDR3: CASSRPWAGLSYEQYF
size: NA; V: TRBV4-2; D: NA; J: TRBJ2-1; DNA: TGTGCCAGCAGCCAAGACGGGTACAATGAGCAGTTCTTC; CDR3: CASSQDGYNEQFF
size: NA; V: TRBV30; D: NA; J: TRBJ2-4; DNA: TGTGCCTGGACCAACAGGAACATTCAGTACTTC; CDR3: CAWTNRNIQYF
size: NA; V: TRBV6-4; D: TRBD2; J: TRBJ2-3; DNA: TGTGCCAGCAGTGAACTAGCGGCTAGCACAGATACGCAGTATTTT; CDR3: CASSELAASTDTQYF
size: NA; V: TRBV4-1; D: NA; J: TRBJ2-3; DNA: TGCGCCAGCAGCCGCCCGGGAGCAGATACGCAGTATTTT; CDR3: CASSRPGADTQYF
size: few; V: TRBV18; D: NA; J: TRBJ2-7; DNA: TGTGCCAGCTCACCCCGGGACTTCTACGAGCAGTACTTC; CDR3: CASSPRDFYEQYF
size: NA; V: TRBV7-6; D: TRBD1; J: TRBJ1-1; DNA: TGTGCCAGCAGCGAAACAGGGGTTCTTAACACTGAAGCTTTCTTT; CDR3: CASSETGVLNTEAFF
size: NA; V: TRBV7-2; D: NA; J: TRBJ2-5; DNA: TGTGCCAGCAGCATACGGACATCCTACACCAGAGAGACCCAGTACTTC; CDR3: CASSIRTSYTRETQYF
size: NA; V: TRBV28; D: TRBD1; J: TRBJ1-1; DNA: TGTGCCAGCAGTGTCTACAGGGGGCAGACTGAAGCTTTCTTT; CDR3: CASSVYRGQTEAFF
size: few; V: TRBV5-1; D: TRBD1; J: TRBJ1-4; DNA: TGCGCCAGCAGCTTAGGACAGGGGAATGAAAAACTGTTTTTT; CDR3: CASSLGQGNEKLFF
size: NA; V: TRBV2; D: NA; J: TRBJ2-1; DNA: TGTGCCAGCAGTGAAGTATATGAGCAGTTCTTC; CDR3: CASSEVYEQFF
size: once; V: TRBV7-9; D: NA; J: TRBJ2-3; DNA: TGTGCCAGCAGCTTAGCGCTGGGAGGTTCAGATACGCAGTATTTT; CDR3: CASSLALGGSDTQYF
size: NA; V: TRBV28; D: NA; J: TRBJ2-7; DNA: TGTGCCAGCAGTTTGTCCCTTACAGGGTTGGGCTCCTACGAGCAGTACTTC; CDR3: CASSLSLTGLGSYEQYF
size: NA; V: TRBV7-9; D: TRBD1; J: TRBJ2-2; DNA: TGTGCCAGCACCCGGACAGGGGCGGGAACCGGGGAGCTGTTTTTT; CDR3: CASTRTGAGTGELFF
size: NA; V: TRBV28; D: NA; J: TRBJ1-3; DNA: TGTGCCAGCTATCGACTGAACTCTGGAAACACCATATATTTT; CDR3: CASYRLNSGNTIYF
size: NA; V: TRBV5-5; D: TRBD2; J: TRBJ2-1; DNA: TGTGCCAGCAGCTTGGGGGCGGGAGGACGTTACAATGAGCAGTTCTTC; CDR3: CASSLGAGGRYNEQFF
size: NA; V: TRBV6-1; D: TRBD2; J: TRBJ2-7; DNA: TGTGCCAGCAGTGAATACGGGGAGGGCTACGAGCAGTACTTC; CDR3: CASSEYGEGYEQYF
size: NA; V: TRBV28; D: NA; J: TRBJ2-1; DNA: TGTGCCAGCGGTCTGGGACTTAGACGGAATGAGCAGTTCTTC; CDR3: CASGLGLRRNEQFF
size: few; V: TRBV4-2; D: NA; J: TRBJ2-1; DNA: TGTGCCAGCAGCCAAGATCCAGGGCAGATTTCCTACAATGAGCAGTTCTTC; CDR3: CASSQDPGQISYNEQFF
size: NA; V: TRBV27; D: TRBD2; J: TRBJ2-7; DNA: TGTGCCAGCAGTTCACCCCTTAGCGGGAGGGGGACCTACGAGCAGTACTTC; CDR3: CASSSPLSGRGTYEQYF
size: NA; V: TRBV7-7; D: TRBD2; J: TRBJ2-7; DNA: TGTGCCAGCAGCCCCCTAGCGGGGGTGACCTACGAGCAGTACTTC; CDR3: CASSPLAGVTYEQYF
size: NA; V: TRBV7-6; D: TRBD2; J: TRBJ2-3; DNA: TGTGCCAGCAGCCCCTTACTAGCGGAGGACTCCACAGATACGCAGTATTTT; CDR3: CASSPLLAEDSTDTQYF
size: NA; V: TRBV30; D: NA; J: TRBJ1-6; DNA: TGTGCCTGGAGTGCCAGGGATAATTCACCCCTCCACTTT; CDR3: CAWSARDNSPLHF
size: NA; V: TRBV5-1; D: TRBD2; J: TRBJ2-7; DNA: TGCGCCAGCAGCCCCTTAGCGGGGGGCTCCTACGAGCAGTACTTC; CDR3: CASSPLAGGSYEQYF
size: NA; V: TRBV12-5; D: TRBD1; J: TRBJ1-3; DNA: TGTGCTAGTGGTTGGACAGGCTCTGGAAACACCATATATTTT; CDR3: CASGWTGSGNTIYF
size: NA; V: TRBV7-9; D: TRBD1; J: TRBJ1-1; DNA: TGTGCCAGCAGACAAGGACAGGGTAACACTGAAGCTTTCTTT; CDR3: CASRQGQGNTEAFF
size: NA; V: TRBV4-1; D: NA; J: TRBJ2-7; DNA: TGCGCCAGCAGCCTTAGCTTTGGGGACTTCGAGCAGTACTTC; CDR3: CASSLSFGDFEQYF
size: NA; V: TRBV9; D: TRBD1; J: TRBJ2-3; DNA: TGTGCCAGCTCACATACGGGGGCACAGGGGGCGGATACGCAGTATTTT; CDR3: CASSHTGAQGADTQYF
size: NA; V: TRBV7-6; D: TRBD1; J: TRBJ1-1; DNA: TGTGCCAGCAGCTTAATTCGGGGACAGGGAAGGAGTGCGACTGAAGCTTTCTTT; CDR3: CASSLIRGQGRSATEAFF
size: NA; V: TRBV5-5; D: NA; J: TRBJ1-6; DNA: TGTGCCAGCAGCTTCAGGGGTTCACCCCTCCACTTT; CDR3: CASSFRGSPLHF
size: NA; V: TRBV4-2; D: NA; J: TRBJ2-6; DNA: TGTGCCAGCAGCCAGTTTTTTCCTCCCGGGGCCAACGTCCTGACTTTC; CDR3: CASSQFFPPGANVLTF
size: NA; V: TRBV10-3; D: NA; J: TRBJ1-2; DNA: TGTGCCATCAGTACTATGACTTGGCCGAGGGGCTACACCTTC; CDR3: CAISTMTWPRGYTF
size: once; V: TRBV5-1; D: NA; J: TRBJ1-2; DNA: TGCGCCAGCAGCTTGACCAGGACAGCTATGATTGGCTACACCTTC; CDR3: CASSLTRTAMIGYTF
size: once; V: TRBV28; D: NA; J: TRBJ1-1; DNA: TGTGCCAGCAGTTTAGTCGTCCGGAACACTGAAGCTTTCTTT; CDR3: CASSLVVRNTEAFF
size: NA; V: TRBV5-1; D: TRBD1; J: TRBJ2-5; DNA: TGCGCCAGCAGCACCGGACAGGGAGGTGTAGAGACCCAGTACTTC; CDR3: CASSTGQGGVETQYF
size: NA; V: TRBV5-4; D: NA; J: TRBJ2-4; DNA: TGTGCCAGCAGCCGAGACAGAGATTTAGCCAAAAACATTCAGTACTTC; CDR3: CASSRDRDLAKNIQYF
size: few; V: TRBV5-5; D: NA; J: TRBJ2-7; DNA: TGTGCCAGCAGGGGGAGGGGGGCTCTAGCCGGAGAGCAGTACTTC; CDR3: CASRGRGALAGEQYF
size: NA; V: TRBV7-6; D: NA; J: TRBJ2-2; DNA: TGTGCCAGCAGCCCCCTTCTGGGAGATACCGGGGAGCTGTTTTTT; CDR3: CASSPLLGDTGELFF
size: NA; V: TRBV6-1; D: NA; J: TRBJ1-1; DNA: TGTGCCAGCAGTGGATATCTCACAGGGTCGGTGAACACTGAAGCTTTCTTT; CDR3: CASSGYLTGSVNTEAFF
size: NA; V: TRBV5-4; D: TRBD1; J: TRBJ2-7; DNA: TGTGCCAGCAGCCGACAGGGGCGCTACGAGCAGTACTTC; CDR3: CASSRQGRYEQYF
size: NA; V: TRBV2; D: TRBD1; J: TRBJ1-5; DNA: TGTGCCAGCAGTGAAGGGACAGGTAGCAATCAGCCCCAGCATTTT; CDR3: CASSEGTGSNQPQHF
size: NA; V: TRBV21-1; D: NA; J: TRBJ2-7; DNA: TGTGCCAGGCAGCGGAGTAAATCGGACTACGAGCAGTACTTC; CDR3: CARQRSKSDYEQYF
size: NA; V: TRBV15; D: TRBD1; J: TRBJ2-7; DNA: TGTGCCACCAGCAGAGATAGGACAGGGTTGCAGCAGTACTTC; CDR3: CATSRDRTGLQQYF
size: NA; V: TRBV19; D: TRBD2; J: TRBJ2-1; DNA: TGTGCCACTTCCGGGGAGGGCTCCTACAATGAGCAGTTCTTC; CDR3: CATSGEGSYNEQFF
size: once; V: TRBV30; D: TRBD1; J: TRBJ2-5; DNA: TGTGCCTGGCACCCGGGACAGGGAAGAGAGACCCAGTACTTC; CDR3: CAWHPGQGRETQYF
size: NA; V: TRBV27; D: TRBD2; J: TRBJ2-7; DNA: TGTGCCAGCAGTTCATCTAGCGGGGGGGCCGCCTACGAGCAGTACTTC; CDR3: CASSSSSGGAAYEQYF
size: NA; V: TRBV30; D: TRBD2; J: TRBJ2-3; DNA: TGTGCCTGGAGTACCGGGGGGGCCGCAGATACGCAGTATTTT; CDR3: CAWSTGGAADTQYF